The rows below give T cell receptor beta chains drawn from one sample of a study of radiation and T cells in renal cell carcinoma. Generated by immunoSEQ multiplex PCR, the TCRdb table keeps only in-frame clones and is missing some. The profile shows roughly 140,000 clones, over 80% of them singletons. The sample here was blood, taken from a patient whose treatment included radiotherapy and nephrectomy. The origin of the receptors is a woman between 45 and 65 years old with renal cell carcinoma. Both conserved end residues are part of each CDR3. Each record gives: CDR3 protein, J gene, V gene.

CDR3: CASSQGNTGNEQFF
J: TRBJ2-1
V: TRBV5-1

CDR3: CASSQDYQGPGEAFF
J: TRBJ1-1
V: TRBV4-3

CDR3: CASSSAPSGNEQFF
J: TRBJ2-1
V: TRBV11-2

CDR3: CASSLGAWGGTYEQYF
J: TRBJ2-7
V: TRBV7-9

CDR3: CASSPLAPWSSGANVLTF
J: TRBJ2-6
V: TRBV4-1

CDR3: CASKGQGPNTEAFF
J: TRBJ1-1
V: TRBV9

CDR3: CASSPQGRGGDVLTF
J: TRBJ2-6
V: TRBV6-1

CDR3: CAWSAGGTQYF
J: TRBJ2-5
V: TRBV30

CDR3: CASSPRPSTGNTIYF
J: TRBJ1-3
V: TRBV16

CDR3: CASSQSSTYGYTF
J: TRBJ1-2
V: TRBV4-1

CDR3: CASSLGDGYTF
J: TRBJ1-2
V: TRBV19

CDR3: CASSLEGDGYTF
J: TRBJ1-2
V: TRBV7-9

CDR3: CASTPTSGFVTQYF
J: TRBJ2-5
V: TRBV10-2

CDR3: CASSLVLQLSSYEQYF
J: TRBJ2-7
V: TRBV7-8

CDR3: CASSLRRYEQYF
J: TRBJ2-7
V: TRBV11-1

CDR3: CASSLQGYNQPQHF
J: TRBJ1-5
V: TRBV7-2

CDR3: CASSASGQLEPQHF
J: TRBJ1-5
V: TRBV9

CDR3: CASSSTAAGGRPDTQYF
J: TRBJ2-3
V: TRBV5-1

CDR3: CASSQAIRSTDTQYF
J: TRBJ2-3
V: TRBV4-2

CDR3: CAWIPGESEAFF
J: TRBJ1-1
V: TRBV30

CDR3: CASSSRDRSYEQYF
J: TRBJ2-7
V: TRBV4-1

CDR3: CASSPNFIQETQYF
J: TRBJ2-5
V: TRBV7-2

CDR3: CASSVANSHSGNTIYF
J: TRBJ1-3
V: TRBV9

CDR3: CSVRQGASYGYTF
J: TRBJ1-2
V: TRBV29-1

CDR3: CASSLAGSPNTEAFF
J: TRBJ1-1
V: TRBV27

CDR3: CASADRVEEKLFF
J: TRBJ1-4
V: TRBV5-1

CDR3: CASSQLQGGYGYTF
J: TRBJ1-2
V: TRBV4-3

CDR3: CASSLATGDSRARGELFF
J: TRBJ2-2
V: TRBV5-4

CDR3: CASSEASRNEQFF
J: TRBJ2-1
V: TRBV6-1

CDR3: CASSPGGTDTQYF
J: TRBJ2-3
V: TRBV6-5

CDR3: CASSSSGDRGRSPLHF
J: TRBJ1-6
V: TRBV5-1

CDR3: CASSRDRGPYGYTF
J: TRBJ1-2
V: TRBV14